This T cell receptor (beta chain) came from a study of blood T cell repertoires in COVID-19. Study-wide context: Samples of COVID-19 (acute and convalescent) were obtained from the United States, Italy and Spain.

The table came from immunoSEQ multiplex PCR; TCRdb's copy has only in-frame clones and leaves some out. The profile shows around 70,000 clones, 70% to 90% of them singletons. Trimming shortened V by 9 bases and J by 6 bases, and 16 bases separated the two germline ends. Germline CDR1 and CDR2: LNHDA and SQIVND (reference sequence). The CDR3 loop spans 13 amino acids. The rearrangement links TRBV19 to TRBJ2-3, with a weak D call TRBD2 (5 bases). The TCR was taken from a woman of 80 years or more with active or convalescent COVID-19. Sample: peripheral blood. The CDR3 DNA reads TGTGCCAGCTCGCGCGGGCAGTCCGATACGCAGTATTTT. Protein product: CASSRGQSDTQYF.